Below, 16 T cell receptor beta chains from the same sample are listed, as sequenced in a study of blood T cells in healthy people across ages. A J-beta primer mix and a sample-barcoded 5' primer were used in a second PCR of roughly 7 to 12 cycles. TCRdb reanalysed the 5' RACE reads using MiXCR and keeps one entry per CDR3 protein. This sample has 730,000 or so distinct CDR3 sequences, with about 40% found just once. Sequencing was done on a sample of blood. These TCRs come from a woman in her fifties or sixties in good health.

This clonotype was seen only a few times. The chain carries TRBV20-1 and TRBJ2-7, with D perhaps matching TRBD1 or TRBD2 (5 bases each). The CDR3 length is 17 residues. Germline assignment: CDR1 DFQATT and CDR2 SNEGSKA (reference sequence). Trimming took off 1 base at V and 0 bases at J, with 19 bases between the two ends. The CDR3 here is CSARALTTARGSYEQYF. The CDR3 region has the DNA TGCAGTGCTAGAGCCCTCACGACAGCGAGGGGCTCCTACGAGCAGTACTTC.

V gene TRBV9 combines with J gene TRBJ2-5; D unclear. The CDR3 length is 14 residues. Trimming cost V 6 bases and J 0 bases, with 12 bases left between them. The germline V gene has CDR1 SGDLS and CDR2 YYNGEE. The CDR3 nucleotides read TGTGCCAGCACCTTTTCAGCGAACCAAGAGACCCAGTACTTC. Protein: CASTFSANQETQYF.

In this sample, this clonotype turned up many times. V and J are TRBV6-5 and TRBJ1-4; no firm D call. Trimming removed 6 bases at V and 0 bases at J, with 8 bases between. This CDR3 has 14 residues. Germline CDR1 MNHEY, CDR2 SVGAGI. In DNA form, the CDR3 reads TGTGCCAGCAGCCCAGTTGCAACTAATGAAAAACTGTTTTTT. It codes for CASSPVATNEKLFF.

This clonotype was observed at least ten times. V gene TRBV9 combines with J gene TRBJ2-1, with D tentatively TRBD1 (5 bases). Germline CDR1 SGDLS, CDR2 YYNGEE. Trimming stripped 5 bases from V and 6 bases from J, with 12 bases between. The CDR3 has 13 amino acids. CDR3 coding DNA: TGTGCCAGCAGTGTGGGGCCGGGCAATGAGCAGTTCTTC. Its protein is CASSVGPGNEQFF.

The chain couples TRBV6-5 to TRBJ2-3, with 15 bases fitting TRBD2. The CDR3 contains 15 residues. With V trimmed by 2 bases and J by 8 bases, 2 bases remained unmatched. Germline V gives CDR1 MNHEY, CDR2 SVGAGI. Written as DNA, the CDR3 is TGTGCCAGCAGTTACCAGGGACTAGCGGGAGGTACGCAGTATTTT. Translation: CASSYQGLAGGTQYF.

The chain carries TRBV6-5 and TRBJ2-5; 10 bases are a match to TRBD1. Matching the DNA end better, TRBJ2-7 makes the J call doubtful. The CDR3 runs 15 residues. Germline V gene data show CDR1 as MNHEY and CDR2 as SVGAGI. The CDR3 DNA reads TGTGCCAGCAGTTACTTACCCGGGACAGGGGACGAGCAGTACTTC. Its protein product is CASSYLPGTGDEQYF.

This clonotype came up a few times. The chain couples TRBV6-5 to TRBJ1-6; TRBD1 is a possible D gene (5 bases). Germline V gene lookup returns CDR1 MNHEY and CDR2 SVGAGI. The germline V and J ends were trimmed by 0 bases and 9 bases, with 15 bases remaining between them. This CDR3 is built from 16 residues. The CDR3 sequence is CASSYSQVGGGSPLHF. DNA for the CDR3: TGTGCCAGCAGTTACTCTCAGGTTGGGGGAGGTTCACCCCTCCACTTT.

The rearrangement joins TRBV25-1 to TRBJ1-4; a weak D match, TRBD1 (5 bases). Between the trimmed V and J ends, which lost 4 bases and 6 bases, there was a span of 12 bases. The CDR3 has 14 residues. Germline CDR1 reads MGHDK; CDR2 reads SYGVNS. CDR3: CASSARDGDEKLFF. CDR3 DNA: TGTGCCAGCAGTGCCCGGGACGGAGATGAAAAACTGTTTTTT.

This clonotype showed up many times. The CDR3 spells CAISQTRNQETQYF. Here the CDR3 DNA reads TGTGCCATCAGTCAAACTAGGAACCAAGAGACCCAGTACTTC. The rearrangement joins TRBV10-3 to TRBJ2-5, with D possibly being TRBD2 (5 bases). V lost 5 bases and J lost 0, with 10 bases in between. The CDR3 covers 14 residues. From germline, CDR1 is ENHRY and CDR2 SYGVKD.

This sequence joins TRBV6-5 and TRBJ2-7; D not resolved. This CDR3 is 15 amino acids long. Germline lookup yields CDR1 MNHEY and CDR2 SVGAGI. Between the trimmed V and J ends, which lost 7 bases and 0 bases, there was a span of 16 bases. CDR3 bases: TGTGCCAGCAAGCTAGGCCGCGCCGGCTCCTACGAGCAGTACTTC. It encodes CASKLGRAGSYEQYF.

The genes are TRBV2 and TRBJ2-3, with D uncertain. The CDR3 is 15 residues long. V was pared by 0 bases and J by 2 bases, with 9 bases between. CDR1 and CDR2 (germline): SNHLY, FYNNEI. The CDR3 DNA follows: TGTGCCAGCAGTGAAGCCTTAGCTCTCACAGATACGCAGTATTTT. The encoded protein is CASSEALALTDTQYF.

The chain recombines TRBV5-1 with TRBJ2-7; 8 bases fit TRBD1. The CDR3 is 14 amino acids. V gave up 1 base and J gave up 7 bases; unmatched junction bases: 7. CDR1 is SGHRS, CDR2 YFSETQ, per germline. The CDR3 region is CASSLSQGVNEQYF. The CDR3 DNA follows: TGCGCCAGCAGCTTGTCACAGGGGGTCAATGAGCAGTACTTC.

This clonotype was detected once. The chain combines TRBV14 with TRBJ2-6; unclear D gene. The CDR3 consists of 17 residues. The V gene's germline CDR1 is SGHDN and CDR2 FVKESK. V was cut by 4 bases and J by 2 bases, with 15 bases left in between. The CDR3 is CASSPRVRVAGANVLTF. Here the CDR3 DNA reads TGTGCCAGCAGCCCCCGCGTTAGGGTCGCTGGGGCCAACGTCCTGACTTTC.

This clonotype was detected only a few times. The CDR3 spells CASSMGPGGSEQFF. The CDR3 DNA follows: TGCGCCAGCAGCATGGGCCCAGGGGGCAGTGAGCAGTTCTTC. The genes are TRBV5-1 and TRBJ2-1; 8 nucleotides match TRBD1. Trimming removed 4 bases from V and 9 bases from J; junction bases left unmatched: 9. The CDR3 is 14 amino acids. Per the germline V gene, CDR1 is SGHRS and CDR2 is YFSETQ.

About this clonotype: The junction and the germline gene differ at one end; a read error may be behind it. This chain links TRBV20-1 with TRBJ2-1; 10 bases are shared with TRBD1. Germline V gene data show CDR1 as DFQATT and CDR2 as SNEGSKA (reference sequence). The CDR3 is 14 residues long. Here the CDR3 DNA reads TGCAGTGCTAGCGGGACAGGGGCTCCCAATGAGCGGTTCTTC. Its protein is CSASGTGAPNERFF.

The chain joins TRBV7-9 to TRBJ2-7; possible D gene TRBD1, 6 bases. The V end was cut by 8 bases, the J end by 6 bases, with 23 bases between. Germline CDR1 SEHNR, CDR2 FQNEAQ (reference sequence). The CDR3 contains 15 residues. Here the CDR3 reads CASGLGTLPTCEQYF. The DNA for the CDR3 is TGTGCCAGCGGATTGGGGACACTACCCACCTGCGAGCAGTACTTC.